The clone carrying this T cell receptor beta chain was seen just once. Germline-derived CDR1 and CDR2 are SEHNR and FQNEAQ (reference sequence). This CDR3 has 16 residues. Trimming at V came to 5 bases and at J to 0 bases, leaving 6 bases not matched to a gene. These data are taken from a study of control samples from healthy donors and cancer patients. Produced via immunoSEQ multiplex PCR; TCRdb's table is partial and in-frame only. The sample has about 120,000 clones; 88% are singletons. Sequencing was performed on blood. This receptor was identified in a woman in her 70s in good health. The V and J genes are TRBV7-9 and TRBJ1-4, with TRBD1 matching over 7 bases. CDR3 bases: TGTGCCAGCAGCGGGGGGACAGCCTCAACTAATGAAAAACTGTTTTTT. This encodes CASSGGTASTNEKLFF.